This T cell receptor (beta chain) is from a study of T cells after yellow fever vaccination. About the study: The SMART-Seq v4 Ultra Low Input method served to prepare the low-cell-number fractions.

A universal primer site and UMIs were added as TCR cDNA was made by 5'RACE template switching. TCRdb analysed the 5' RACE reads with MiXCR anew, one entry per CDR3 protein. The profile covers about 58,000 distinct CDR3 sequences, with roughly 7.4% appearing a single time and 30% to 40% taken by the ten largest. This clonotype came up many times. Sequencing used CD8+ T cells sorted from PBMCs, obtained on the day of the first yellow fever vaccination. The receptor was derived from a man between 18 and 35 years old who received the YFV17D yellow fever vaccine.

The CDR3 bases are TGCAGTGCTAGAAGCCTACAGGAAAAGCGCTATGGCTACACCTTC. Translation: CSARSLQEKRYGYTF. The chain has TRBV20-1 and TRBJ1-2; D is possibly TRBD1 (5 bases). The V gene lost 2 bases and the J gene lost 4 bases, with 17 bases spanning the gap. Germline lookup yields CDR1 DFQATT and CDR2 SNEGSKA (reference sequence). The CDR3 has 15 amino acids.